This T cell receptor beta chain was obtained from a study of cytotoxic CD8 clonotypes in ibrutinib-treated CLL. As for the study in general: Roughly 10 relapsed/refractory, roughly 16 treatment-naive; roughly 17 IGHV unmutated. Study-wide results and limits: Baseline clonality was higher than in age-matched healthy donors and moved in step with circulating CD8+ T-cell counts.

As to this clone: The antigen remains undetermined. Other DNA sequences in the sample encode the same CDR3.

Clones were read by immunoSEQ multiplex PCR, and TCRdb kept only the in-frame ones, dropping some. Of about 140,000 clones listed, roughly 90% were seen once; the top ten hold 11%. The sequence was obtained from a human donor with chronic lymphocytic leukemia. Sample: PBMCs, taken after 12 months of ibrutinib treatment.

The chain's CDR3 is CASSFNGNTEAFF. CDR3 in DNA: TGTGCCAGCAGTTTTAACGGAAACACTGAAGCTTTCTTT. The rearrangement uses TRBV27 and TRBJ1-1; D remains unclear. Germline V gene sequence: CDR1 MNHEY, CDR2 SMNVEV (reference sequence). CDR3 length: 13 amino acids. V lost 3 bases and J lost 2, with 7 bases in between.